This T cell receptor beta chain was profiled in a study of human T cells and chemical hapten exposure. Study outcomes and limitations: Because they had alopecia, donors may respond immunologically unlike healthy people. TCRs above 1 in 1000 frequency stayed constant with DPC sensitization.

What the library attached to individual cDNA molecules were unique molecular identifiers. TCRdb called the RACE reads again in MiXCR, with one record for every CDR3 protein. Of approximately 370,000 distinct CDR3 sequences listed, around 5% are singletons. Time point denoted: pre-sensitization, week 0. Treatment denoted: therapeutic diphenylcyclopropenone sensitization with weekly scalp DPC. This clonotype was detected many times. Its antigen remains unknown. This sample comprised whole blood, obtained in connection with sensitization to the hapten diphenylcyclopropenone (DPC). The TCR comes from a woman between 18 and 29 years old with alopecia areata. Some clones in this sample may be carry-over from other donors' samples.

The CDR3 region is CASSLNPGAAGANVLTF. The CDR3 bases are TGTGCCAGCAGCTTAAATCCAGGCGCGGCTGGGGCCAACGTCCTGACTTTC. The V gene is TRBV7-2, the J gene TRBJ2-6; no reliable D call. The CDR3 length is 17 residues. Trimming cost V 2 bases and J 2 bases, with 13 bases left between them. Germline V CDR1 and CDR2: SGHTA, FQGNSA.